These 17 T cell receptor beta chains came from one sample sequenced in a study of Ad26.COV2.S vaccination and SARS-CoV-2 variants. Profiling relied on immunoSEQ multiplex PCR, and the TCRdb table lists in-frame clones only, not all of them. The data show some 460,000 clones, 80% to 90% seen once. Treatment indicated: roughly 19 received Ad26.COV2.S at low or high dose, single or two shots; about five received placebo; per-sample allocation not given. Sampling was done on day 63 after the first vaccine or placebo injection. Sequenced here: peripheral blood, sampled in a trial of Ad26.COV2.S vaccine versus placebo. The receptors stem from a person aged 18 to 59 who received the Ad26.COV2.S COVID-19 vaccine or a placebo.

This sequence joins TRBV6-2 or TRBV6-3 and TRBJ1-5; D remains ambiguous. This CDR3 has 14 residues. Germline lookup yields CDR1 MNHEY and CDR2 SVGEGT. The germline V and J ends were trimmed by 0 bases and 5 bases, with 8 bases remaining between them. CDR3 DNA sequence: TGTGCCAGCAGTTACTCGACGGGGTATCAGCCCCAGCATTTT. Protein product: CASSYSTGYQPQHF.

This rearrangement joins TRBV19 to TRBJ2-1, with 7 nucleotides matching TRBD2. CDR3 size: 14 residues. Germline V gene lookup returns CDR1 LNHDA and CDR2 SQIVND (reference sequence). The J segment lost 0 bases and the V segment lost 5 bases, leaving 1 base of the junction unmatched. The CDR3 loop reads CASSGGSSYNEQFF. For the CDR3, the DNA is TGTGCCAGTAGTGGCGGGAGCTCCTACAATGAGCAGTTCTTC. Using reference TRBV19 and TRBJ2-1 for the parts outside the CDR3, the full variable domain is DGGITQSPKYLFRKEGQNVTLSCEQNLNHDAMYWYRQDPGQGLRLIYYSQIVNDFQKGDIAEGYSVSREKKESFPLTVTSAQKNPTAFYLCASSGGSSYNEQFFGPGTRLTVL.

The V gene is TRBV10-1, the J gene TRBJ2-5; a possible D gene is TRBD1 (5 bases). The CDR3 contains 13 residues. V was trimmed by 5 bases and J by 2 bases, leaving 9 bases between them. Germline V CDR1 and CDR2: WNHNN, SYGVQD (reference sequence). CDR3 sequence reads: CASSSTGQETQYF. For the CDR3, the DNA is TGCGCCAGCAGTTCTACAGGACAAGAGACCCAGTACTTC.

The chain employs TRBV12-3 or TRBV12-4 and TRBJ2-7; D is undetermined. The CDR3 contains 13 residues. V was shortened by 1 base and J by 5 bases, with 9 bases between the two germline ends. The CDR3 loop is CASSLGYPDEQYF. In DNA, the CDR3 is TGTGCCAGCAGTTTAGGGTATCCCGACGAGCAGTACTTC.

The genes are TRBV6-5 and TRBJ2-5; TRBD1 aligns across 8 bases. V was clipped by 4 bases and J by 5 bases; unmatched bases: 3. The germline CDR1 and CDR2 sequences are MNHEY and SVGAGI. This CDR3 contains 13 residues. The CDR3 here is CASSLGQAETQYF. The CDR3 region has the DNA TGTGCCAGCAGTTTGGGACAGGCGGAGACCCAGTACTTC.

About this clone: This sample includes further DNA sequences coding for the same CDR3. The chain carries TRBV28 and TRBJ1-5; D gene ambiguous. The germline V and J ends were trimmed by 4 bases and 0 bases, with 4 bases remaining between them. This CDR3 comprises 13 residues. Germline lookup yields CDR1 MDHEN and CDR2 SYDVKM. The CDR3 DNA reads TGTGCCAGCAGTTCCTATAGCAATCAGCCCCAGCATTTT. Translation gives CASSSYSNQPQHF.

The chain is built from TRBV7-3 and TRBJ2-6, with 7 positions matching TRBD2. The CDR3 length is 17 residues. The germline V gene encodes CDR1 SGHTA and CDR2 FQGTGA. V lost 9 bases and J lost 0; bases outside the gene matches: 11. This CDR3 is CASTRGGESSGANVLTF. CDR3 DNA sequence: TGTGCCAGTACAAGGGGAGGGGAAAGCTCTGGGGCCAACGTCCTGACTTTC. Drawing the rest from reference TRBV7-3 and TRBJ2-6, the complete variable domain is GAGVSQTPSNKVTEKGKYVELRCDPISGHTALYWYRQSLGQGPEFLIYFQGTGAADDSGLPNDRFFAVRPEGSVSTLKIQRTERGDSAVYLCASTRGGESSGANVLTFGAGSRLTVL.

The chain recombines TRBV7-9 with TRBJ1-2; TRBD1 might be the D (6 bases). The germline V gene encodes CDR1 SEHNR and CDR2 FQNEAQ (reference sequence). Trimming removed 6 bases from V and 3 bases from J, with 8 bases in between. The CDR3 consists of 12 residues. DNA for the CDR3: TGTGCCAGCAGTCGGACAGACTATGGCTACACCTTC. It codes for CASSRTDYGYTF.

The count of this clone is one. This chain uses TRBV18 with TRBJ2-7; TRBD1 aligns across 7 bases. This CDR3 is built from 14 residues. V shed 4 bases, J shed 0 bases, and the junction held 3 bases outside the gene matches. Germline loops: CDR1 KGHSH, CDR2 LQKENI. DNA of the CDR3: TGTGCCAGCTCACGGGACAGCGTCTCCTACGAGCAGTACTTC. It yields the protein CASSRDSVSYEQYF.

The V gene is TRBV27, the J gene TRBJ2-1; no reliable D call. Trimming left V 1 base short and J 5 bases short, with 12 bases between. Germline CDR1 MNHEY, CDR2 SMNVEV (reference sequence). The CDR3 spans 15 residues. Written as DNA, the CDR3 is TGTGCCAGCAGTTTATTAAAGCAGTCAAACAATGAGCAGTTCTTC. It encodes CASSLLKQSNNEQFF.

This rearrangement joins TRBV4-1 to TRBJ1-2; D is possibly TRBD1 (6 bases). The germline V and J ends were trimmed by 1 base and 8 bases, with 11 bases remaining between them. Germline V gives CDR1 MGHRA, CDR2 YSYEKL. CDR3 length: 13 amino acids. The CDR3 here is CASSQGTGRGYTF. Here the CDR3 DNA reads TGCGCCAGCAGCCAAGGAACAGGGAGGGGCTACACCTTC.

The chain recombines TRBV27 with TRBJ1-5, with D tentatively TRBD1 (5 bases). Trimming cost V 2 bases and J 1 base, with 9 bases left between them. The germline gives CDR1 MNHEY, CDR2 SMNVEV (reference sequence). This CDR3 contains 15 residues. This CDR3 is CASSLAGRSNQPQHF. In nucleotides, the CDR3 is TGTGCCAGCAGTTTAGCGGGACGGAGCAATCAGCCCCAGCATTTT.

The rearrangement links TRBV6-6 to TRBJ2-7, with D unresolved. Trimming stripped 3 bases from V and 3 bases from J, with 9 bases between. CDR3 size: 13 residues. CDR1 MNHNY and CDR2 SVGAGI come from the germline V gene (reference sequence). Written as DNA, the CDR3 is TGTGCCAGCAGTTATGGTCTAGACTACGAGCAGTACTTC. Translated: CASSYGLDYEQYF.

This chain uses TRBV6-2 or TRBV6-3 with TRBJ1-3; D is possibly TRBD1 (5 bases). The length of the CDR3 is 17 residues. The V gene lost 5 bases and the J gene lost 0 bases, with 17 bases spanning the gap. Germline CDR1 is MNHEY and CDR2 is SVGEGT. The CDR3 bases are TGTGCCAGCAGTCCCACAGGACGGGTTAGCTCTGGAAACACCATATATTTT. As protein: CASSPTGRVSSGNTIYF.

The rearrangement uses TRBV5-1 and TRBJ2-2; TRBD1 might be the D (6 bases). Per germline, CDR1 SGHRS and CDR2 YFSETQ. This CDR3 is 17 amino acids long. V was shortened by 0 bases and J by 2 bases, with 14 bases between the two germline ends. The CDR3 loop reads CASSLGRSGANTGELFF. In nucleotides, the CDR3 is TGCGCCAGCAGCTTGGGAAGGTCAGGGGCCAACACCGGGGAGCTGTTTTTT.

The rearrangement joins TRBV6-6 to TRBJ1-1, with 8 nucleotides matching TRBD1. J was trimmed by 12 bases and V by 5 bases; bases with no gene match: 14. The CDR3 is 14 amino acids. Germline V gene data show CDR1 as MNHNY and CDR2 as SVGAGI (reference sequence). The CDR3 region is CASSHHQGARSTFF. In DNA form, the CDR3 reads TGTGCCAGCAGTCACCACCAGGGGGCGCGATCCACTTTCTTT.

The chain is built from TRBV30 and TRBJ2-3; maybe TRBD1 (6 bases). The V and J ends lost 2 bases and 4 bases respectively, with 13 bases between them. CDR1 and CDR2 (germline): GTSNPN, SVGIG (reference sequence). This CDR3 contains 14 residues. CDR3 nucleotide sequence: TGTGCCTGGAGTAGACAGGTCGGGGCAGATACGCAGTATTTT. It encodes CAWSRQVGADTQYF.